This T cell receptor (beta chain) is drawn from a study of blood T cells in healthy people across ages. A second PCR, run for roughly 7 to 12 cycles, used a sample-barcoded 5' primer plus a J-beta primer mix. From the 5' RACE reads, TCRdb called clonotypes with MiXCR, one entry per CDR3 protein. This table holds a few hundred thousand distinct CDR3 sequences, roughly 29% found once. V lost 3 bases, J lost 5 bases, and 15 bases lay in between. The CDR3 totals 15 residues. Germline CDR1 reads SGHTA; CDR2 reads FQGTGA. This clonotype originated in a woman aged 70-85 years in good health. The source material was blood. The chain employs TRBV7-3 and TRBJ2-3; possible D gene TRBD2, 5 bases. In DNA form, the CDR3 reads TGTGCCAGCAGCTTGTACTCACGGGGTCAAGATACGCAGTATTTT. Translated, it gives CASSLYSRGQDTQYF.